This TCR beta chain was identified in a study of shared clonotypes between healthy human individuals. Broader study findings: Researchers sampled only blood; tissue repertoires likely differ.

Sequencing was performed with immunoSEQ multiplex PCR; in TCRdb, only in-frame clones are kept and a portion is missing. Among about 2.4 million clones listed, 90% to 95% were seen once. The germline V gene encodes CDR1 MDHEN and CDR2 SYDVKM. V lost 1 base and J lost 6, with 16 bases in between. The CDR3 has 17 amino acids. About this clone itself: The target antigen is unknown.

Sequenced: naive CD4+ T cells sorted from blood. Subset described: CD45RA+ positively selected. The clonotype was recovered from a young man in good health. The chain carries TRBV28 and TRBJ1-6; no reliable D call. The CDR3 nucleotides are TGTGCCAGCAGTTTATCCTTCATCGGCCCGTCTAATTCACCCCTCCACTTT. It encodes CASSLSFIGPSNSPLHF.